These 21 T cell receptor beta chains were sequenced from one sample in a study of blood T cell repertoires in COVID-19. Assay: immunoSEQ multiplex PCR; the TCRdb copy retains only in-frame clones and omits some. The sample holds around 67,000 clones, 84% seen once. The specimen was peripheral blood. The receptors originated from a man aged 70 or older with acute or convalescent COVID-19.

The chain combines TRBV11-3 with TRBJ2-2; the D is unclear. The ends were cut back, 0 bases at V and 5 bases at J, with 4 bases in the middle. The germline V gene encodes CDR1 SGHNT and CDR2 YENEEA. There are 13 residues in the CDR3. The CDR3 DNA sequence: TGTGCCAGCAGCTTAGATTCAACCGGGGAGCTGTTTTTT. This codes for CASSLDSTGELFF.

The chain carries TRBV6-1 and TRBJ2-7; possibly TRBD2 for D (5 bases). Germline V gene lookup returns CDR1 MNHNS and CDR2 SASEGT. This CDR3 is 15 amino acids long. The germline V and J ends were trimmed by 3 bases and 7 bases, with 19 bases remaining between them. The CDR3 loop is CASSESGLVLGEQYF. Here the CDR3 DNA reads TGTGCCAGCAGTGAGTCGGGGTTGGTGCTAGGAGAGCAGTACTTC.

The chain combines TRBV27 with TRBJ1-5, with D maybe TRBD1 (6 bases). The CDR3 is 13 amino acids. Trimming cost V 6 bases and J 6 bases, with 12 bases left between them. The germline CDR1 and CDR2 sequences are MNHEY and SMNVEV (reference sequence). The CDR3 coding sequence is TGTGCCAGCAGCGTTAACAGGGCTCAGCCCCAGCATTTT. Encoded protein: CASSVNRAQPQHF.

The chain uses TRBV7-9 and TRBJ2-1; TRBD2 matches at 10 bases. This CDR3 region has 15 residues. Per the germline V gene, CDR1 is SEHNR and CDR2 is FQNEAQ (reference sequence). Trimming cost V 5 bases and J 6 bases; bases outside gene matches: 7. Here the CDR3 reads CASSLRTSGSNEQFF. The CDR3 DNA sequence: TGTGCCAGCAGCCTCCGGACTAGCGGATCCAATGAGCAGTTCTTC. The variable domain in full, completed from reference TRBV7-9 and TRBJ2-1, reads DTGVSQNPRHKITKRGQNVTFRCDPISEHNRLYWYRQTLGQGPEFLTYFQNEAQLEKSRLLSDRFSAERPKGSFSTLEIQRTEQGDSAMYLCASSLRTSGSNEQFFGPGTRLTVL.

The J gene is TRBJ2-2, the V gene TRBV18, with D perhaps TRBD1 (6 bases). The CDR3 is 15 residues long. The germline V gene encodes CDR1 KGHSH and CDR2 LQKENI. The V end was cut by 6 bases, the J end by 4 bases, with 15 bases between. This CDR3 is CASSVGARSTGELFF. Written as DNA, the CDR3 is TGTGCCAGCTCTGTGGGGGCCAGATCCACCGGGGAGCTGTTTTTT.

The CDR3 is CASSTGSNGELFF. CDR3 nucleotide sequence: TGTGCCAGCAGCACAGGGTCGAACGGGGAGCTGTTTTTT. The chain employs TRBV6-5 and TRBJ2-2; D perhaps matches TRBD1 (6 bases). The CDR3 contains 13 residues. Trimming removed 6 bases from V and 7 bases from J, with 12 bases in between. Germline V lookup: CDR1 MNHEY, CDR2 SVGAGI.

The chain recombines TRBV5-1 with TRBJ2-7; 7 bases match TRBD2. CDR1 and CDR2 from the germline V gene are SGHRS and YFSETQ. V trimming: 4 bases; J trimming: 4 bases; junction bases outside the gene matches: 8. This CDR3 has 14 amino acids. The DNA of the CDR3 is TGCGCCAGCAGCCCGGGCACTAGCGTTTACGAGCAGTACTTC. Translation: CASSPGTSVYEQYF.

V gene TRBV28 combines with J gene TRBJ2-7; D uncertain. V was trimmed by 10 bases and J by 0 bases, leaving 13 bases between them. In germline, CDR1 is MDHEN, CDR2 SYDVKM. The CDR3 consists of 13 residues. The DNA of the CDR3 is TGTGCCACCCTGAAAAAGAGCTCCTACGAGCAGTACTTC. This sequence encodes CATLKKSSYEQYF.

This clone has more than one count but fewer than ten. The chain uses TRBV9 and TRBJ1-2; 7 bases align to TRBD1. Germline loops: CDR1 SGDLS, CDR2 YYNGEE. This CDR3 spans 15 amino acids. Trimming took 2 bases from V and 0 from J; bases not matched to a gene: 4. CDR3 nucleotide sequence: TGTGCCAGCAGCGTGTATCAGGGGGCTAACTATGGCTACACCTTC. It yields the protein CASSVYQGANYGYTF. Full variable domain (outside the CDR3, taken from reference TRBV9 and TRBJ1-2): DSGVTQTPKHLITATGQRVTLRCSPRSGDLSVYWYQQSLDQGLQFLIQYYNGEERAKGNILERFSAQQFPDLHSELNLSSLELGDSALYFCASSVYQGANYGYTFGSGTRLTVV.

This clone occurred once. The chain employs TRBV28 and TRBJ2-2; tentative D call: TRBD2 (6 bases). V was pared by 4 bases and J by 3 bases, with 15 bases between. The germline gives CDR1 MDHEN, CDR2 SYDVKM. The CDR3 is 16 amino acids. The CDR3 here is CASSYRRGRYTGELFF. The CDR3 DNA sequence: TGTGCCAGCAGTTACAGGAGGGGACGTTACACCGGGGAGCTGTTTTTT.

This chain uses TRBV6-5 with TRBJ2-1, with 10 bases aligning to TRBD2. Germline-derived CDR1 and CDR2 are MNHEY and SVGAGI. The junction had 7 bases not matched to a gene; V was cut back by 8 bases and J by 6 bases. The CDR3 contains 14 residues. The CDR3 region has the DNA TGTGCCAGCTCGCTAGCGGGAGCCCGCAATGAGCAGTTCTTC. Translated, it gives CASSLAGARNEQFF.

The chain has TRBV3-1 (or the pseudogene TRBV3-2) and TRBJ2-1; TRBD1 aligns across 7 bases. The CDR3 contains 17 residues. V gave up 4 bases and J gave up 1 base; unmatched junction bases: 10. Germline lookup yields CDR1 LGHDT and CDR2 YNNKEL (reference sequence). The CDR3 DNA is TGTGCCAGCAGCCCCTCGACAGGGCGTCCTTCCTACAATGAGCAGTTCTTC. Protein sequence: CASSPSTGRPSYNEQFF.

This sequence joins TRBV15 and TRBJ1-6; 10 bases line up with TRBD1. J was trimmed by 1 base and V by 0 bases; bases with no gene match: 6. The germline V gene has CDR1 LNHNV and CDR2 YYDKDF (reference sequence). The CDR3 has 19 residues. In DNA form, the CDR3 reads TGTGCCACCAGCAGAGATAGGACAGGGGGTTCTTCCTATAATTCACCCCTCCACTTT. Amino acid sequence: CATSRDRTGGSSYNSPLHF.

This clone has more than one count but fewer than ten. The genes are TRBV20-1 and TRBJ2-7, with D possibly matching TRBD2 (6 bases). The germline gives CDR1 DFQATT, CDR2 SNEGSKA (reference sequence). This CDR3 is built from 11 residues. Between the trimmed V and J ends, which lost 4 bases and 7 bases, there was a span of 11 bases. The CDR3 nucleotides read TGCAGTGCTACGTGGGGGGAAGAGCAGTACTTC. Translation: CSATWGEEQYF.

The chain has TRBV28 and TRBJ1-5; D might be TRBD1 (6 bases). This CDR3 is 14 amino acids long. V was trimmed by 7 bases and J by 6 bases, leaving 16 bases between them. Germline lookup yields CDR1 MDHEN and CDR2 SYDVKM. The DNA for the CDR3 is TGTGCCAGCAAACCAACAGGGTCCCTTCAGCCCCAGCATTTT. Translating it yields CASKPTGSLQPQHF.

J is TRBJ1-1 and V is TRBV18; 9 nucleotides line up with TRBD1. The CDR3 runs 15 residues. Looked up from germline, CDR1 is KGHSH and CDR2 is LQKENI. The ends lost 1 base at V and 8 bases at J; junction bases unmatched: 8. CDR3 bases: TGTGCCAGCTCACCACAAGCGGACAGGGGAAACGAAGCTTTCTTT. The encoded protein is CASSPQADRGNEAFF. Combining the CDR3 with reference TRBV18 and TRBJ1-1 gives the whole variable domain NAGVMQNPRHLVRRRGQEARLRCSPMKGHSHVYWYRQLPEEGLKFMVYLQKENIIDESGMPKERFSAEFPKEGPSILRIQQVVRGDSAAYFCASSPQADRGNEAFFGQGTRLTVV.

The V gene is TRBV5-6, the J gene TRBJ2-1, with a tentative D call TRBD1 (5 bases). V lost 7 bases, J lost 5 bases, and 16 bases lay in between. The V gene's germline CDR1 is SGHDT and CDR2 YYEEEE. This CDR3 contains 14 residues. The DNA for the CDR3 is TGTGCCAGCCACCGAAATACAGGAGACAATGAGCAGTTCTTC. Translating gives CASHRNTGDNEQFF.

V gene TRBV2 combines with J gene TRBJ1-1; maybe TRBD1 (5 bases). This CDR3 region has 13 residues. The germline gives CDR1 SNHLY, CDR2 FYNNEI. The V end was cut by 3 bases, the J end by 3 bases, with 8 bases between. CDR3 nucleotide sequence: TGTGCCAGCAGTGAGCGGGGACACACTGAAGCTTTCTTT. It specifies CASSERGHTEAFF. The entire variable domain, with the rest obtained from reference TRBV2 and TRBJ1-1, is as follows: EPEVTQTPSHQVTQMGQEVILRCVPISNHLYFYWYRQILGQKVEFLVSFYNNEISEKSEIFDDQFSVERPDGSNFTLKIRSTKLEDSAMYFCASSERGHTEAFFGQGTRLTVV.

This chain links TRBV18 with TRBJ2-1, with TRBD2 identical over 9 bases. Losses at the gene ends were 5 bases for V and 0 bases for J; bases not matched to a gene: 5. Germline values: CDR1 KGHSH, CDR2 LQKENI. The CDR3 covers 16 residues. The CDR3 DNA reads TGTGCCAGCTCAGACACTAGCGGGTCCTCCTACAATGAGCAGTTCTTC. This gives the protein CASSDTSGSSYNEQFF.

This chain connects TRBV19 to TRBJ2-1; weak D call: TRBD2 (6 bases). The CDR3 runs 14 residues. V was cut by 7 bases and J by 7 bases, with 17 bases left in between. CDR1 LNHDA and CDR2 SQIVND come from the germline V gene (reference sequence). CDR3 bases: TGTGCCAGTACGAGGACGGGAGCAGGAAATGAGCAGTTCTTC. Its translation: CASTRTGAGNEQFF.

J is TRBJ1-6 and V is TRBV12-3 or TRBV12-4; D perhaps matches TRBD1 (5 bases). V gave up 10 bases and J gave up 6 bases, with 13 bases separating them. The length of the CDR3 is 13 residues. The chain's CDR3 is CATTGRGNSPLHF. CDR3 in DNA: TGTGCCACCACCGGTAGGGGTAATTCACCCCTCCACTTT.